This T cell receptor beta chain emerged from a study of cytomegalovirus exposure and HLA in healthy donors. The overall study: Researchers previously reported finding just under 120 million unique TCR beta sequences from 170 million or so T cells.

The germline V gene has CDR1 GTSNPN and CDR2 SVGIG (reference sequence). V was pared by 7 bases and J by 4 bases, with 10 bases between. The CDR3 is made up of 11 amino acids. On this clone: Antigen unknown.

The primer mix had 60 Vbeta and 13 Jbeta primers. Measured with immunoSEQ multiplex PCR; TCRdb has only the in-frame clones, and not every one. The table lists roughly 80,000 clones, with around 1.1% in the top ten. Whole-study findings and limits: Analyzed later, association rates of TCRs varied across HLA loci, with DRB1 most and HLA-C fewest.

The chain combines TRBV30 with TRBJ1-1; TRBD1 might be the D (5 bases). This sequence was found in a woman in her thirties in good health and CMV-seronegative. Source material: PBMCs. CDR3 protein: CASAQGTEAFF. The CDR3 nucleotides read TGTGCCTCGGCTCAGGGCACTGAAGCTTTCTTT.